A selection of T cell receptor beta chains follows, all from one sample in a study of CD8 T cells in Susac syndrome. One entry per CDR3 protein, called by TCRdb with MiXCR from the immunoSEQ multiplex PCR reads. The repertoire holds around 270,000 distinct CDR3 sequences, with around nine tenths as singletons. Sequenced sample: CD8+ T cells from PBMCs. Every receptor here comes from a human donor with multiple sclerosis. CDR3s include the opening cysteine and the closing phenylalanine or tryptophan. The D gene is left open where the match is weak. Clone size, where shown, is once, few, many, or a class for clones that have expanded.

clone size: -; J gene: TRBJ2-4; V gene: TRBV19; D gene: TRBD1; CDR3 protein: CASSIGDRGTKNIQYF; CDR3 DNA: TGTGCCAGTAGTATAGGGGACAGGGGAACCAAAAACATTCAGTACTTC
clone size: -; J gene: TRBJ2-1; V gene: TRBV6-6; D gene: TRBD1; CDR3 protein: CASSYLGQGYNEQFF; CDR3 DNA: TGTGCCAGCAGTTACCTTGGACAGGGGTACAATGAGCAGTTCTTC
clone size: -; J gene: TRBJ2-3; V gene: TRBV2; D gene: TRBD2; CDR3 protein: CASSPGGGLDTQYF; CDR3 DNA: TGTGCCAGCTCCCCGGGCGGGGGTTTAGATACGCAGTATTTT
clone size: -; J gene: TRBJ2-5; V gene: TRBV15; D gene: -; CDR3 protein: CATSRDLGQETQYF; CDR3 DNA: TGTGCCACCAGCAGAGATTTGGGGCAAGAGACCCAGTACTTC
clone size: -; J gene: TRBJ2-1; V gene: TRBV6-4; D gene: TRBD2; CDR3 protein: CASSYSGGAYNEQFF; CDR3 DNA: TGTGCCAGCAGTTATAGCGGGGGAGCTTACAATGAGCAGTTCTTC
clone size: -; J gene: TRBJ2-1; V gene: TRBV6-5; D gene: -; CDR3 protein: CASSLWGAHEQFF; CDR3 DNA: TGTGCCAGCAGCTTGTGGGGGGCGCATGAGCAGTTCTTC
clone size: -; J gene: TRBJ1-1; V gene: TRBV3-1; D gene: -; CDR3 protein: CASSQGHGVTEAFF; CDR3 DNA: TGTGCCAGCAGCCAAGGCCACGGGGTCACTGAAGCTTTCTTT
clone size: -; J gene: TRBJ2-2; V gene: TRBV6-2/TRBV6-3; D gene: -; CDR3 protein: CASSFFPGGTNTGELFF; CDR3 DNA: TGTGCCAGCAGTTTTTTCCCTGGGGGAACCAACACCGGGGAGCTGTTTTTT
clone size: -; J gene: TRBJ2-6; V gene: TRBV3-1; D gene: -; CDR3 protein: CASSQVGSGANVLTF; CDR3 DNA: TGTGCCAGCAGCCAAGTGGGGTCTGGGGCCAACGTCCTGACTTTC
clone size: -; J gene: TRBJ1-5; V gene: TRBV4-3; D gene: -; CDR3 protein: CASSQVWSDQPQHF; CDR3 DNA: TGCGCCAGCAGCCAAGTTTGGTCCGATCAGCCCCAGCATTTT
clone size: -; J gene: TRBJ2-1; V gene: TRBV7-2; D gene: TRBD2; CDR3 protein: CASSLTSGAYNEQFF; CDR3 DNA: TGTGCCAGCAGCTTGACTAGCGGGGCTTACAATGAGCAGTTCTTC
clone size: -; J gene: TRBJ2-4; V gene: TRBV29-1; D gene: TRBD1; CDR3 protein: CSVEGDRGLAKNIQYF; CDR3 DNA: TGCAGCGTTGAAGGGGACAGGGGTCTAGCCAAAAACATTCAGTACTTC
clone size: -; J gene: TRBJ1-4; V gene: TRBV30; D gene: -; CDR3 protein: CAWSGPTGQIRRNEKLFF; CDR3 DNA: TGTGCCTGGAGTGGCCCAACTGGACAGATTCGCCGAAATGAAAAACTGTTTTTT
clone size: few; J gene: TRBJ1-4; V gene: TRBV12-3/TRBV12-4; D gene: -; CDR3 protein: CASSLGTENEKLFF; CDR3 DNA: TGTGCCAGCAGTCTGGGGACGGAGAATGAAAAACTGTTTTTT
clone size: -; J gene: TRBJ1-3; V gene: TRBV12-3/TRBV12-4; D gene: -; CDR3 protein: CASSTGSPPTDTIYF; CDR3 DNA: TGTGCCAGCAGTACAGGGAGCCCCCCTACGGACACCATATATTTT
clone size: -; J gene: TRBJ2-1; V gene: TRBV24-1; D gene: -; CDR3 protein: CATSDLGFEQFF; CDR3 DNA: TGTGCCACCAGTGATTTGGGCTTCGAGCAGTTCTTC
clone size: -; J gene: TRBJ1-5; V gene: TRBV27; D gene: -; CDR3 protein: CASSLGGENQPQHF; CDR3 DNA: TGTGCCAGCAGTTTAGGAGGGGAAAATCAGCCCCAGCATTTT
clone size: -; J gene: TRBJ2-3; V gene: TRBV29-1; D gene: -; CDR3 protein: CSYKGRGPGTDTQYF; CDR3 DNA: TGCAGTTATAAAGGGCGGGGGCCTGGCACAGATACGCAGTATTTT
clone size: -; J gene: TRBJ1-2; V gene: TRBV30; D gene: TRBD1; CDR3 protein: CAWGPGTGYYGYTF; CDR3 DNA: TGTGCCTGGGGACCAGGGACAGGGTACTATGGCTACACCTTC
clone size: -; J gene: TRBJ2-1; V gene: TRBV14; D gene: -; CDR3 protein: CASSQGSSAVYNEQFF; CDR3 DNA: TGTGCCAGCAGCCAAGGAAGTAGCGCCGTTTACAATGAGCAGTTCTTC
clone size: -; J gene: TRBJ2-5; V gene: TRBV25-1; D gene: TRBD2; CDR3 protein: CASSESGGSTETQYF; CDR3 DNA: TGTGCCAGCAGTGAATCCGGCGGGAGTACAGAGACCCAGTACTTC
clone size: -; J gene: TRBJ2-1; V gene: TRBV10-3; D gene: TRBD2; CDR3 protein: CAINSGLDTMYEQFF; CDR3 DNA: TGTGCCATAAACTCGGGACTAGACACCATGTATGAGCAGTTCTTC
clone size: -; J gene: TRBJ2-5; V gene: TRBV25-1; D gene: -; CDR3 protein: CASSEVGHGETQYF; CDR3 DNA: TGTGCCAGCAGTGAAGTGGGGCACGGAGAGACCCAGTACTTC
clone size: -; J gene: TRBJ1-1; V gene: TRBV7-8; D gene: -; CDR3 protein: CASSLVTWATEAFF; CDR3 DNA: TGTGCCAGCAGCTTAGTAACCTGGGCCACTGAAGCTTTCTTT
clone size: -; J gene: TRBJ2-4; V gene: TRBV5-1; D gene: -; CDR3 protein: CASSFGGEIAKNIQYF; CDR3 DNA: TGCGCCAGCAGCTTCGGAGGGGAAATAGCCAAAAACATTCAGTACTTC
clone size: -; J gene: TRBJ2-7; V gene: TRBV23-1; D gene: -; CDR3 protein: CASSQWKVTVGREYEQYF; CDR3 DNA: TGCGCCAGCAGTCAATGGAAAGTGACAGTGGGTAGGGAATACGAGCAGTACTTC
clone size: -; J gene: TRBJ2-5; V gene: TRBV6-4; D gene: TRBD2; CDR3 protein: CASNTRGGRPLGQETQYF; CDR3 DNA: TGTGCCAGCAATACACGGGGGGGCCGGCCCCTGGGGCAAGAGACCCAGTACTTC
clone size: -; J gene: TRBJ1-2; V gene: TRBV4-3; D gene: -; CDR3 protein: CASSHARGGNGYTF; CDR3 DNA: TGCGCCAGCAGCCATGCCCGCGGGGGGAATGGCTACACCTTC
clone size: -; J gene: TRBJ2-5; V gene: TRBV19; D gene: -; CDR3 protein: CARPRTGETQYF; CDR3 DNA: TGTGCCAGGCCCAGGACGGGAGAGACCCAGTACTTC
clone size: -; J gene: TRBJ1-1; V gene: TRBV25-1; D gene: -; CDR3 protein: CASKRMNTEAFF; CDR3 DNA: TGTGCCAGCAAGCGTATGAACACTGAAGCTTTCTTT
clone size: -; J gene: TRBJ2-5; V gene: TRBV7-9; D gene: TRBD1; CDR3 protein: CASSSDRGLQETQYF; CDR3 DNA: TGTGCCAGCAGCTCGGACAGGGGGCTTCAAGAGACCCAGTACTTC
clone size: -; J gene: TRBJ2-7; V gene: TRBV12-3/TRBV12-4; D gene: TRBD1; CDR3 protein: CASSSTGDRAYEQYF; CDR3 DNA: TGTGCCAGCAGTTCCACCGGGGACAGAGCCTACGAGCAGTACTTC
clone size: -; J gene: TRBJ1-2; V gene: TRBV12-3/TRBV12-4; D gene: -; CDR3 protein: CASSLGGLGTPTIPNYGYTF; CDR3 DNA: TGTGCCAGCAGCCTTGGGGGGTTAGGGACACCTACTATTCCGAACTATGGCTACACCTTC
clone size: -; J gene: TRBJ2-7; V gene: TRBV6-1; D gene: -; CDR3 protein: CASSPSEGPRSYEQYF; CDR3 DNA: TGTGCCAGCAGTCCTTCCGAGGGACCCCGCTCCTACGAGCAGTACTTC
clone size: -; J gene: TRBJ2-3; V gene: TRBV12-3/TRBV12-4; D gene: -; CDR3 protein: CASSTGSDSDTQYF; CDR3 DNA: TGTGCCAGCAGTACAGGGTCGGATTCAGATACGCAGTATTTT
clone size: -; J gene: TRBJ2-1; V gene: TRBV9; D gene: -; CDR3 protein: CASSIGILRDEQFF; CDR3 DNA: TGTGCCAGCAGCATCGGGATTTTGCGGGATGAGCAGTTCTTC
clone size: -; J gene: TRBJ2-4; V gene: TRBV13; D gene: TRBD1; CDR3 protein: CASSPGTGVKNIQYF; CDR3 DNA: TGTGCCAGCAGCCCCGGGACAGGGGTAAAAAACATTCAGTACTTC
clone size: -; J gene: TRBJ2-1; V gene: TRBV5-6; D gene: -; CDR3 protein: CASSPEQGGNEQFF; CDR3 DNA: TGTGCCAGCAGCCCGGAGCAGGGGGGGAATGAGCAGTTCTTC
clone size: -; J gene: TRBJ2-2; V gene: TRBV9; D gene: -; CDR3 protein: CASSPSGGLNTGELFF; CDR3 DNA: TGTGCCAGCAGCCCATCCGGTGGACTCAACACCGGGGAGCTGTTTTTT
clone size: -; J gene: TRBJ2-5; V gene: TRBV6-2/TRBV6-3; D gene: -; CDR3 protein: CASSSSTATATQYF; CDR3 DNA: -
clone size: -; J gene: TRBJ1-3; V gene: TRBV10-2; D gene: -; CDR3 protein: CASSETGMSGNTIYF; CDR3 DNA: TGCGCCAGCAGTGAGACAGGGATGTCTGGAAACACCATATATTTT
clone size: -; J gene: TRBJ2-7; V gene: TRBV5-1; D gene: -; CDR3 protein: CASNTAGGEQYF; CDR3 DNA: TGCGCCAGCAACACAGCGGGTGGGGAGCAGTACTTC
clone size: -; J gene: TRBJ2-3; V gene: TRBV5-6; D gene: -; CDR3 protein: CASTSRVLVITDTQYF; CDR3 DNA: TGTGCCAGCACCTCCCGGGTTCTGGTAATCACAGATACGCAGTATTTT
clone size: -; J gene: TRBJ2-1; V gene: TRBV30; D gene: -; CDR3 protein: CAWSHPRFEQFF; CDR3 DNA: TGTGCCTGGAGTCACCCCCGATTTGAGCAGTTCTTC
clone size: -; J gene: TRBJ1-1; V gene: TRBV7-8; D gene: -; CDR3 protein: CASRHHNAGWISNTEAFF; CDR3 DNA: TGTGCCAGCCGCCACCACAACGCAGGGTGGATCTCGAACACTGAAGCTTTCTTT
clone size: few; J gene: TRBJ2-5; V gene: TRBV9; D gene: -; CDR3 protein: CASSVGGPETQYF; CDR3 DNA: TGTGCCAGCAGCGTTGGAGGGCCAGAGACCCAGTACTTC
clone size: -; J gene: TRBJ2-1; V gene: TRBV7-2; D gene: TRBD2; CDR3 protein: CASSLLLAANEQFF; CDR3 DNA: TGTGCCAGCAGCTTATTACTAGCGGCCAATGAGCAGTTCTTC
clone size: few; J gene: TRBJ2-5; V gene: TRBV18; D gene: -; CDR3 protein: CASSLYQETQYF; CDR3 DNA: TGTGCCAGCTCTCTGTACCAAGAGACCCAGTACTTC
clone size: -; J gene: TRBJ2-7; V gene: TRBV4-1; D gene: -; CDR3 protein: CASSPTFSPYEQYF; CDR3 DNA: TGCGCCAGCAGCCCTACTTTCTCCCCCTACGAGCAGTACTTC
clone size: few; J gene: TRBJ2-7; V gene: TRBV20-1; D gene: TRBD2; CDR3 protein: CSARATGAGGEQYF; CDR3 DNA: TGCAGTGCTAGAGCTACGGGAGCGGGAGGCGAGCAGTACTTC
clone size: -; J gene: TRBJ2-7; V gene: TRBV3-1; D gene: -; CDR3 protein: CASSQDFSYEQYF; CDR3 DNA: TGTGCCAGCAGCCAAGACTTCTCCTACGAGCAGTACTTC
clone size: -; J gene: TRBJ2-1; V gene: TRBV7-2; D gene: -; CDR3 protein: CASSLADTSVHLGEQFF; CDR3 DNA: TGTGCCAGCAGCTTAGCGGATACATCCGTCCACCTAGGTGAGCAGTTCTTC
clone size: -; J gene: TRBJ2-1; V gene: TRBV20-1; D gene: -; CDR3 protein: CSALFGKAYSSYNEQFF; CDR3 DNA: TGCAGTGCTCTTTTTGGAAAGGCGTACAGCTCCTACAATGAGCAGTTCTTC
clone size: -; J gene: TRBJ2-5; V gene: TRBV12-3/TRBV12-4; D gene: TRBD1; CDR3 protein: CASSPHPTGGQETQYF; CDR3 DNA: TGTGCCAGCAGTCCTCACCCGACAGGGGGTCAAGAGACCCAGTACTTC
clone size: once; J gene: TRBJ2-7; V gene: TRBV4-1; D gene: TRBD2; CDR3 protein: CASSLSRTGGSYEQYF; CDR3 DNA: TGCGCCAGCAGCTTATCCCGGACGGGGGGCTCCTACGAGCAGTACTTC
clone size: -; J gene: TRBJ2-3; V gene: TRBV27; D gene: -; CDR3 protein: CASSSISALSGTDTQYF; CDR3 DNA: TGTGCCAGCAGCTCGATCTCCGCGTTATCCGGCACAGATACGCAGTATTTT
clone size: -; J gene: TRBJ1-5; V gene: TRBV10-3; D gene: -; CDR3 protein: CAISEEVSNQPQHF; CDR3 DNA: TGTGCCATCAGTGAGGAGGTGAGCAATCAGCCCCAGCATTTT
clone size: once; J gene: TRBJ1-3; V gene: TRBV29-1; D gene: -; CDR3 protein: CSVEDAGSGNTIYF; CDR3 DNA: TGCAGCGTTGAAGATGCAGGGTCTGGAAACACCATATATTTT
clone size: -; J gene: TRBJ2-5; V gene: TRBV14; D gene: -; CDR3 protein: CASSHLPGRGTQYF; CDR3 DNA: TGTGCCAGCAGCCACCTTCCAGGTCGAGGGACCCAGTACTTC
clone size: -; J gene: TRBJ1-2; V gene: TRBV30; D gene: -; CDR3 protein: CAWSVPRGRYGYTF; CDR3 DNA: TGTGCCTGGAGTGTACCCCGGGGGCGCTATGGCTACACCTTC